This note documents a single TCR beta chain sequence. Its antigen remains unknown. Some clones are missing from TCRdb's copy, which holds only in-frame ones; the method was immunoSEQ multiplex PCR. The table has some 80,000 clones, under 90% seen once. Those patients who had chemo-refractory metastatic non-small-cell lung cancer were given focal radiation along with CTLA-4 blockade through ipilimumab. This sample is drawn from a study of radiotherapy plus CTLA-4 blockade in lung cancer. Study outcomes and limitations: Tumor-origin TCR clones grew in blood after radiotherapy plus ipilimumab. Together with interferon-beta, which increased in serum after radiation, early dynamic changes in blood T cell clones were reportedly the best predictors of response.

This material consisted of peripheral blood, taken from a patient treated with radiotherapy plus ipilimumab. The sequence was obtained from a human donor with non-small cell lung cancer who had stable disease on radiotherapy plus ipilimumab.

The CDR3, as DNA: TGCGCCAGCAGCTTAAGTGGGCAGGGGGAAAAACTGTTTTTT. Translated: CASSLSGQGEKLFF. The chain carries TRBV5-1 and TRBJ1-4, with a weak D call TRBD1 (6 bases). There are 14 residues in the CDR3. V was shortened by 2 bases and J by 8 bases, with 13 bases between the two germline ends. Germline loops: CDR1 SGHRS, CDR2 YFSETQ.